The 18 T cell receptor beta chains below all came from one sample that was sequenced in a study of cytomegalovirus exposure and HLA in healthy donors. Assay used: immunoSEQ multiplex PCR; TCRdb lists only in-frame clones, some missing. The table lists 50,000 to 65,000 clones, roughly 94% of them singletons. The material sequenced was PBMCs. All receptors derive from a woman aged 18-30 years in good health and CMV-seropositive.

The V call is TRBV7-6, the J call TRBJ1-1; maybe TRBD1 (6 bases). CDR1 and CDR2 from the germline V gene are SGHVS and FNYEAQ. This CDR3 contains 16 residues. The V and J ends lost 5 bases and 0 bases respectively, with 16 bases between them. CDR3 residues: CASSAHNGTLNTEAFF. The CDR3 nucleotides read TGTGCCAGCAGCGCTCACAATGGGACACTGAACACTGAAGCTTTCTTT.

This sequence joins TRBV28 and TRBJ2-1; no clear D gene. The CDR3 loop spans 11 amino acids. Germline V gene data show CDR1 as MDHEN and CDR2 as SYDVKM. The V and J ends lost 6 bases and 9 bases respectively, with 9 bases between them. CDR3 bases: TGTGCCAGCAGCCACTTTGGTGAGCAGTTCTTC. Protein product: CASSHFGEQFF.

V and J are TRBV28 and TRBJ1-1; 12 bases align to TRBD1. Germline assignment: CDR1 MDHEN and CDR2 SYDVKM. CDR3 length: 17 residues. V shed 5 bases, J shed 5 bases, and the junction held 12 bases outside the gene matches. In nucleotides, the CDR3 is TGTGCCAGCAGTACAATCCGGGACAGGGGGCTCAGGACTGAAGCTTTCTTT. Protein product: CASSTIRDRGLRTEAFF.

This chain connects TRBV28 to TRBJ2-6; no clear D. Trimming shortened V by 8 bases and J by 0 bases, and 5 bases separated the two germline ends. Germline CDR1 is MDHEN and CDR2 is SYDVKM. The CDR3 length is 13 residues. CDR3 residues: CASWSSGANVLTF. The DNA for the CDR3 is TGTGCCAGCTGGAGCTCTGGGGCCAACGTCCTGACTTTC.

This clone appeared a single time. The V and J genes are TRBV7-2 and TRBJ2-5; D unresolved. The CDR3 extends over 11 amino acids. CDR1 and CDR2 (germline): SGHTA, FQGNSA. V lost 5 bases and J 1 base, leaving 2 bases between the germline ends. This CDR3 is CASSLQETQYF. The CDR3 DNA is TGTGCCAGCAGCCTCCAAGAGACCCAGTACTTC. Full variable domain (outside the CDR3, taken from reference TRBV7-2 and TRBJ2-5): GAGVSQSPSNKVTEKGKDVELRCDPISGHTALYWYRQSLGQGLEFLIYFQGNSAPDKSGLPSDRFSAERTGGSVSTLTIQRTQQEDSAVYLCASSLQETQYFGPGTRLLVL.

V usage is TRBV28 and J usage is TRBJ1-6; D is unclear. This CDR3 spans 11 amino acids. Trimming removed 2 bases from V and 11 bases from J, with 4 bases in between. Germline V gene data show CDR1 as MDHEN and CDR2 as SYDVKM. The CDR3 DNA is TGTGCCAGCAGTTTAAGCCCACCCCTCCACTTT. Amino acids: CASSLSPPLHF.

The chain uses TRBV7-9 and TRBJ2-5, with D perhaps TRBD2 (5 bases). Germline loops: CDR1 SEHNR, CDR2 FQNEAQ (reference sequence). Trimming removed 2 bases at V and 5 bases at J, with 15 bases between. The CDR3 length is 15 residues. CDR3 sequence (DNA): TGTGCCAGCAGCTTATTAGTCCCCAGAGGGGAGACCCAGTACTTC. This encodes CASSLLVPRGETQYF.

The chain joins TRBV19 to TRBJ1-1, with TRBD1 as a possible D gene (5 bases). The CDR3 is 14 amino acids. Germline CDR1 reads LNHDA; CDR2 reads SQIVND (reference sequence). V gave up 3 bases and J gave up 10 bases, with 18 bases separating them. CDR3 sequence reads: CASSIILQGSVAFF. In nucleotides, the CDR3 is TGTGCCAGTAGTATTATCCTGCAGGGTTCGGTAGCTTTCTTT.

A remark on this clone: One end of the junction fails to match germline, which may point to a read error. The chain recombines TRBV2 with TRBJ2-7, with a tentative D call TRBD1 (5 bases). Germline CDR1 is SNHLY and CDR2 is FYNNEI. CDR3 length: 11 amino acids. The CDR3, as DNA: TGTGCCGGCAGGGTAGCCAACGAGCAGTACTTC. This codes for CAGRVANEQYF.

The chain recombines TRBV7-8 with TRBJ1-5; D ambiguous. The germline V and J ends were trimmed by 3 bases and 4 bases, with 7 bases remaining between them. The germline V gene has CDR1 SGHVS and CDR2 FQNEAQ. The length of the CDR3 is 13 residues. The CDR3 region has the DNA TGTGCCAGCAGCTTCGCTGAGAATCAGCCCCAGCATTTT. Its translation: CASSFAENQPQHF.

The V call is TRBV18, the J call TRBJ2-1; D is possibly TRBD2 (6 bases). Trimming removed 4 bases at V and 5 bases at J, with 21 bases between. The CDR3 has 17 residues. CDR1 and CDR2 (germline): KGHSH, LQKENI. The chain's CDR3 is CASSLMRGGKLDNEQFF. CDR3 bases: TGTGCCAGCTCACTCATGCGGGGTGGGAAGCTGGACAATGAGCAGTTCTTC.

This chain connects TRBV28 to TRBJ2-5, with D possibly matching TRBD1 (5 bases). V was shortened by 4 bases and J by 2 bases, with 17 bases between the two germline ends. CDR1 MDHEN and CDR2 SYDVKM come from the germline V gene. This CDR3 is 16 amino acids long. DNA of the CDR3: TGTGCCAGCAGTTCTCCCGGCCATGGGGCACAAGAGACCCAGTACTTC. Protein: CASSSPGHGAQETQYF.

The CDR3 nucleotides are TGTGCCAGCAGTTCAGGGATTGTAGATACGCAGTATTTT. The encoded protein is CASSSGIVDTQYF. The chain couples TRBV6-1 to TRBJ2-3; D is possibly TRBD1 (5 bases). The CDR3 has 13 amino acids. V lost 5 bases to trimming and J lost 5 bases, with 11 bases between them. Germline-derived CDR1 and CDR2 are MNHNS and SASEGT.

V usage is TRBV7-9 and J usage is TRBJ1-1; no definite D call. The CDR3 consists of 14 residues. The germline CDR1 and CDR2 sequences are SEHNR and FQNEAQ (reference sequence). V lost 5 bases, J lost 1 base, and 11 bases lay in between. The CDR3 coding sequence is TGTGCCAGCAGCCAACCGGCAGGGAACACTGAAGCTTTCTTT. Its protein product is CASSQPAGNTEAFF.

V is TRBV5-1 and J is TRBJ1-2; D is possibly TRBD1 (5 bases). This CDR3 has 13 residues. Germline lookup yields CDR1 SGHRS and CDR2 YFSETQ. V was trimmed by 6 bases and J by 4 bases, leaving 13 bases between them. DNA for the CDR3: TGCGCCAGCACCATGGGGCCGGCCTATGGCTACACCTTC. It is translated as CASTMGPAYGYTF.

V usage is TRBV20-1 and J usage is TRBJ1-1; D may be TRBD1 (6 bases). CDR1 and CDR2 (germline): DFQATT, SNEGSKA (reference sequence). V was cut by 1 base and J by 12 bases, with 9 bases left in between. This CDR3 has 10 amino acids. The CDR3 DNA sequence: TGCAGTGCTAGAGCCAGGGACACTTTCTTT. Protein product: CSARARDTFF.

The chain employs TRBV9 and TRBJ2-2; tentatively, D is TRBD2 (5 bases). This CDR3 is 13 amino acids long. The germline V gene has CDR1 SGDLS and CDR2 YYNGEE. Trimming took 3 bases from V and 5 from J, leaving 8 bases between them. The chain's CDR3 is CASSGRGTGELFF. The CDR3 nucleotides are TGTGCCAGCAGCGGTCGAGGGACCGGGGAGCTGTTTTTT.

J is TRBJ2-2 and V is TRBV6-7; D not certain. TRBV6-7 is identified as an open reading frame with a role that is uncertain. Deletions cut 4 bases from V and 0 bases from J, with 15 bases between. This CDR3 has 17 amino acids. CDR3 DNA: TGTGCCAGCAGTTTCTCCCCCCCAGCGACGAACACCGGGGAGCTGTTTTTT. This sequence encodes CASSFSPPATNTGELFF.